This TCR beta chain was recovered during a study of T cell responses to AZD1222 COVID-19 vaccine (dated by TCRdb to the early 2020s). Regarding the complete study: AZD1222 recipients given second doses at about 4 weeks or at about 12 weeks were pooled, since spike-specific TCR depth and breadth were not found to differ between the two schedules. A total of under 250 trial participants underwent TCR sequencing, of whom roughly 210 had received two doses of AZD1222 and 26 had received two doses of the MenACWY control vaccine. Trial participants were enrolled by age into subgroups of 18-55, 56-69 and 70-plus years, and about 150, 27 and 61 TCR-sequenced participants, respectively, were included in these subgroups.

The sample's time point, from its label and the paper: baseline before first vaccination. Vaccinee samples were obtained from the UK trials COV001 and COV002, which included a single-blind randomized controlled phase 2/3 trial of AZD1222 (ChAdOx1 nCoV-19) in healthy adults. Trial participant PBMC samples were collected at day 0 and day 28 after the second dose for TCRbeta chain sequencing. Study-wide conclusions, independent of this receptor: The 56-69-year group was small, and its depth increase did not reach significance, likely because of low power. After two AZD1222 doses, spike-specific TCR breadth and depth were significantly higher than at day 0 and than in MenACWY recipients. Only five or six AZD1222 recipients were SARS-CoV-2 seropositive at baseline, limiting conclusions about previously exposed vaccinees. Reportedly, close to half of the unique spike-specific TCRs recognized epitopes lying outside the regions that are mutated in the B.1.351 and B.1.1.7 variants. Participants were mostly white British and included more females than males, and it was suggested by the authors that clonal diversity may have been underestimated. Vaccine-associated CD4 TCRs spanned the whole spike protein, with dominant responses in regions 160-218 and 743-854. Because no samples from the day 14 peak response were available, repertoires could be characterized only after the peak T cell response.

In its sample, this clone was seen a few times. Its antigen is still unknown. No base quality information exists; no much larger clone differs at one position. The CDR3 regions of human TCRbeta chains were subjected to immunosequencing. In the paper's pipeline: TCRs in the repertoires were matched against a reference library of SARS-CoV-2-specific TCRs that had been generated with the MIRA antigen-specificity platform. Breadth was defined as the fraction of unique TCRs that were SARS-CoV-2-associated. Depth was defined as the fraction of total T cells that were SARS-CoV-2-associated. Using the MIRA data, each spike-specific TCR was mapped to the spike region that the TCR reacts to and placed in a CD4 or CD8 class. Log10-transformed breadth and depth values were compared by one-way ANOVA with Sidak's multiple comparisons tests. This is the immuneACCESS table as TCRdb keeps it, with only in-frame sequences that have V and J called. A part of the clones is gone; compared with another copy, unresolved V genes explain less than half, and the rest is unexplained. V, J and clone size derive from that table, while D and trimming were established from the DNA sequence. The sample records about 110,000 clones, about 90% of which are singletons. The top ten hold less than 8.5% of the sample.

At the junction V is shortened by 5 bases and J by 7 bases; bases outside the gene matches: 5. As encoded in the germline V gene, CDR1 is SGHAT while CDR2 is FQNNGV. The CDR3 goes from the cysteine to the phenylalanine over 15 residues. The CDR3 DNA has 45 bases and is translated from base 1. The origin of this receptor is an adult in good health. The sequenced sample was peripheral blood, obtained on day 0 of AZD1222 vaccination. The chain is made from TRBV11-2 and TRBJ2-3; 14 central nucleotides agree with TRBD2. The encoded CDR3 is CASSPGTSGSYTQYF. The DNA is TGTGCCAGCAGCCCCGGGACTAGCGGGAGTTATACGCAGTATTTT.